One and the same sample provided the 25 T cell receptor beta chains below, sequenced in a study of radiotherapy plus CTLA-4 blockade in lung cancer (dated by TCRdb to 2016 to 2018). The library was prepared using the immunoSEQ multiplex PCR assay. TCRdb holds this immuneACCESS table with in-frame rearrangements only. Some clones are missing; in checked studies, unresolved V genes explain under half, and the rest has no known cause. Here the sample has roughly 44,000 clones; approximately 90% occur a single time. 6% to 8.5% of the sample is taken by the ten largest. The sequenced sample was peripheral blood, obtained from a patient treated with radiotherapy plus ipilimumab. All receptors come from a human donor with non-small cell lung cancer whose response to radiotherapy plus ipilimumab could not be evaluated.

The chain carries TRBV9 and TRBJ2-3, with a weak D call TRBD1 (6 bases). CDR1 SGDLS and CDR2 YYNGEE come from the germline V gene. V lost 1 base and J 2 bases, leaving 14 bases between the germline ends. The CDR3 runs to 16 residues. The CDR3 protein is CASSVHWTASTDTQYF. The CDR3 nucleotides are TGTGCCAGCAGCGTACACTGGACAGCATCCACAGATACGCAGTATTTT. The full variable domain, completed using reference TRBV9 and TRBJ2-3, is DSGVTQTPKHLITATGQRVTLRCSPRSGDLSVYWYQQSLDQGLQFLIQYYNGEERAKGNILERFSAQQFPDLHSELNLSSLELGDSALYFCASSVHWTASTDTQYFGPGTRLTVL.

The DNA of the CDR3 is TGCGCCACCCGGGAGGGAACCACAGATACGCAGTATTTT. It codes for CATREGTTDTQYF. The gene calls are TRBV5-1 and TRBJ2-3; 8 bases align to TRBD2. V was pared by 9 bases and J by 2 bases, with 5 bases of the junction left unmatched. CDR1 SGHRS and CDR2 YFSETQ come from the germline V gene. This CDR3 has 13 amino acids.

This rearrangement joins TRBV19 to TRBJ2-1; 9 bases match TRBD2. With V trimmed by 10 bases and J by 10 bases, 2 bases remained unmatched. From germline, CDR1 is LNHDA and CDR2 SQIVND (reference sequence). The CDR3 covers 10 residues. The CDR3 loop reads CATRGGEQFF. The CDR3 DNA reads as TGTGCCACGCGGGGGGGGGAGCAGTTCTTC. The whole variable domain, filled in from reference TRBV19 and TRBJ2-1, reads DGGITQSPKYLFRKEGQNVTLSCEQNLNHDAMYWYRQDPGQGLRLIYYSQIVNDFQKGDIAEGYSVSREKKESFPLTVTSAQKNPTAFYLCATRGGEQFFGPGTRLTVL.

The V and J genes are TRBV5-1 and TRBJ1-2, with TRBD1 matching 8 bases. V dropped 4 bases and J dropped 6; count of bases not matched to a gene: 8. The CDR3 runs to 14 residues. Germline lookup yields CDR1 SGHRS and CDR2 YFSETQ. The CDR3 bases are TGCGCCAGCAGCCTACAGGGACAGGATCATGGCTACACCTTC. Encoded protein: CASSLQGQDHGYTF.

The chain couples TRBV6-6 to TRBJ2-5, with D tentatively TRBD2 (7 bases). The V and J ends lost 2 bases and 5 bases respectively, with 15 bases between them. CDR1 is MNHNY, CDR2 SVGAGI, per germline (reference sequence). The CDR3 runs 15 residues. This chain's CDR3 is CASSYGGGPEETQYF. CDR3 nucleotide sequence: TGTGCCAGCAGTTACGGGGGGGGGCCAGAGGAGACCCAGTACTTC.

This clone was seen a few times. The CDR3 region has the DNA TGTGCCAGCAGCTTAAATAATCCCCCCTACGAGCAGTACTTC. It encodes CASSLNNPPYEQYF. J is TRBJ2-7 and V is TRBV7-2; D is uncertain. Germline V lookup: CDR1 SGHTA, CDR2 FQGNSA. Trimming left V 2 bases short and J 2 bases short, with 10 bases between. CDR3 length: 14 residues. The variable domain in full, completed from reference TRBV7-2 and TRBJ2-7, reads GAGVSQSPSNKVTEKGKDVELRCDPISGHTALYWYRQSLGQGLEFLIYFQGNSAPDKSGLPSDRFSAERTGGSVSTLTIQRTQQEDSAVYLCASSLNNPPYEQYFGPGTRLTVT.

This chain connects TRBV29-1 to TRBJ2-5; D remains unclear. Per the germline V gene, CDR1 is SQVTM and CDR2 is ANQGSEA. Trimming cost V 4 bases and J 0 bases, with 15 bases left between them. The CDR3 consists of 15 residues. The CDR3 loop reads CSVGPHTEYQETQYF. CDR3 in DNA: TGCAGCGTTGGTCCGCATACGGAGTACCAAGAGACCCAGTACTTC.

This chain links TRBV7-2 with TRBJ1-3, with 7 bases that match TRBD1. V lost 0 bases to trimming and J lost 8 bases; unmatched junction nucleotides: 4. Germline CDR1 is SGHTA and CDR2 is FQGNSA. This CDR3 contains 14 residues. The chain's CDR3 is CASSLAETGYTIYF. The DNA for the CDR3 is TGTGCCAGCAGCTTAGCGGAGACAGGGTACACCATATATTTT.

V usage is TRBV19 and J usage is TRBJ2-1; TRBD2 might be the D (6 bases). Germline CDR1 reads LNHDA; CDR2 reads SQIVND (reference sequence). This CDR3 is 17 amino acids long. The ends were cut back, 5 bases at V and 0 bases at J, with 17 bases in the middle. DNA of the CDR3: TGTGCCAGTAGTCCCTCACTAGCTTCTCTCTCCTACAATGAGCAGTTCTTC. Translation gives CASSPSLASLSYNEQFF.

This rearrangement joins TRBV27 to TRBJ2-1, with D perhaps TRBD2 (5 bases). The length of the CDR3 is 15 residues. The V gene lost 5 bases and the J gene lost 5 bases, with 16 bases spanning the gap. CDR1 is MNHEY and CDR2 is SMNVEV in the germline V gene (reference sequence). The CDR3 here is CASSPEGAIDNEQFF. CDR3 bases: TGTGCCAGCAGTCCCGAGGGAGCGATTGACAATGAGCAGTTCTTC.

The gene calls are TRBV7-9 and TRBJ2-5; TRBD1 matches 9 bases. V was pared by 7 bases and J by 0 bases, with 6 bases of the junction left unmatched. Germline-derived CDR1 and CDR2 are SEHNR and FQNEAQ (reference sequence). This CDR3 region has 15 residues. CDR3 bases: TGTGCCAGCACTTCCCGGGACAGGGACCAAGAGACCCAGTACTTC. This translates into CASTSRDRDQETQYF.

V gene TRBV2 combines with J gene TRBJ1-1; D is unresolved. The germline V and J ends were trimmed by 5 bases and 8 bases, with 15 bases remaining between them. The CDR3 runs 13 residues. Germline V gene data show CDR1 as SNHLY and CDR2 as FYNNEI. Written as DNA, the CDR3 is TGTGCCAGCAGTCTAGACTCCTTCGGGGAAGCTTTCTTT. This encodes CASSLDSFGEAFF.

The rearrangement uses TRBV7-9 and TRBJ2-2; perhaps TRBD2 as D (6 bases). V dropped 5 bases and J dropped 2 bases, with 18 bases sitting between them. This CDR3 contains 17 residues. Germline assignment: CDR1 SEHNR and CDR2 FQNEAQ (reference sequence). The CDR3 nucleotides read TGTGCCAGCAGCCCGGGAGAGAGGCCCAAAAACACCGGGGAGCTGTTTTTT. Its protein is CASSPGERPKNTGELFF. Together with reference TRBV7-9 and TRBJ2-2, the CDR3 gives the full variable domain: DTGVSQNPRHKITKRGQNVTFRCDPISEHNRLYWYRQTLGQGPEFLTYFQNEAQLEKSRLLSDRFSAERPKGSFSTLEIQRTEQGDSAMYLCASSPGERPKNTGELFFGEGSRLTVL.

This chain links TRBV5-4 with TRBJ2-1, with 7 bases lining up with TRBD2. Germline-derived CDR1 and CDR2 are SGHNT and YYREEE (reference sequence). Unmatched junction bases numbered 3, after V lost 0 bases and J lost 9 bases. This CDR3 comprises 13 residues. For the CDR3, the DNA is TGTGCCAGCAGCTTGGGTGGGGGGGGTGAGCAGTTCTTC. Translating gives CASSLGGGGEQFF.

The J gene is TRBJ2-2, the V gene TRBV7-2; no firm D call. This CDR3 is built from 14 residues. Germline CDR1 is SGHTA and CDR2 is FQGNSA. The V gene lost 5 bases and the J gene lost 8 bases, with 15 bases spanning the gap. The CDR3 sequence: CASSAARRGGELFF. CDR3 DNA: TGTGCCAGCAGCGCCGCTCGACGCGGTGGGGAGCTGTTTTTT.

This chain joins TRBV12-5 and TRBJ2-6; TRBD1 is a possible D gene (9 bases). V was shortened by 6 bases and J by 0 bases, with 21 bases between the two germline ends. This CDR3 contains 19 residues. Germline V gene lookup returns CDR1 LGHNT and CDR2 FRNRAP. DNA of the CDR3: TGTGCTAGTGGCCACGGGGGGGGACAGGGATTCTCTGGGGCCAACGTCCTGACTTTC. As protein: CASGHGGGQGFSGANVLTF.

This clone came up once. The V call is TRBV4-3, the J call TRBJ1-1; 9 positions match TRBD1. Per the germline V gene, CDR1 is LGHNA and CDR2 is YSLEER. Trimming removed 4 bases from V and 5 bases from J; junction bases left unmatched: 14. The CDR3 spans 17 residues. The CDR3 DNA is TGCGCCAGCAGCCGAAGTCCTGCGGGACAGGGTGTAACTGAAGCTTTCTTT. Protein product: CASSRSPAGQGVTEAFF.

The chain couples TRBV19 to TRBJ1-1; D might be TRBD1 (5 bases). Per the germline V gene, CDR1 is LNHDA and CDR2 is SQIVND (reference sequence). V was trimmed by 7 bases and J by 4 bases, leaving 10 bases between them. This CDR3 contains 12 residues. The DNA of the CDR3 is TGTGCCAGTAACTCCAGGGTCACTGAAGCTTTCTTT. Translating gives CASNSRVTEAFF.

This rearrangement joins TRBV10-1 to TRBJ2-3; possible D gene TRBD1, 6 bases. The CDR3 contains 14 residues. V was trimmed by 3 bases and J by 8 bases, leaving 15 bases between them. Germline loops: CDR1 WNHNN, CDR2 SYGVQD (reference sequence). The CDR3 coding sequence is TGCGCCAGCAGTGACGACAGGCATGGTGGTACGCAGTATTTT. Its protein product is CASSDDRHGGTQYF.

This clone was counted only a few times. The chain is built from TRBV16 and TRBJ1-6; possible D gene TRBD1, 5 bases. The V end was cut by 0 bases, the J end by 7 bases, with 10 bases between. This CDR3 is built from 15 residues. Germline-derived CDR1 and CDR2 are KGHSY and FQNENV. CDR3 DNA sequence: TGTGCCAGCAGCCAATCCGGGGGGACCAATTCACCCCTCCACTTT. Translation gives CASSQSGGTNSPLHF.

The rearrangement joins TRBV7-9 to TRBJ1-1, with D perhaps TRBD1 (6 bases). Trimming shortened V by 6 bases and J by 5 bases, and 13 bases separated the two germline ends. This CDR3 is 13 amino acids long. CDR1 is SEHNR, CDR2 FQNEAQ, per germline (reference sequence). CDR3 loop: CASSLQGRTEAFF. CDR3 DNA sequence: TGTGCCAGCAGTCTACAGGGTAGGACTGAAGCTTTCTTT.

The chain uses TRBV10-1 and TRBJ2-7; possibly TRBD1 for D (5 bases). Germline values: CDR1 WNHNN, CDR2 SYGVQD (reference sequence). V lost 3 bases to trimming and J lost 6 bases, with 12 bases between them. This CDR3 spans 13 amino acids. The CDR3 sequence: CASSDGPGREQYF. The CDR3 DNA follows: TGCGCCAGCAGTGATGGCCCAGGGCGCGAGCAGTACTTC.

The V and J genes are TRBV29-1 and TRBJ1-2; weak D call: TRBD1 (5 bases). Deletions cut 4 bases from V and 2 bases from J, with 8 bases between. Germline-derived CDR1 and CDR2 are SQVTM and ANQGSEA. The CDR3 length is 12 residues. CDR3 sequence reads: CSVVKGNYGYTF. CDR3 in DNA: TGCAGCGTTGTGAAGGGGAACTATGGCTACACCTTC.

V is TRBV7-2 and J is TRBJ1-5; possible D gene TRBD1, 6 bases. Between the trimmed V and J ends, which lost 1 base and 7 bases, there was a span of 14 bases. Germline V gives CDR1 SGHTA, CDR2 FQGNSA. This CDR3 is built from 15 residues. The CDR3 is CASSLGGGERQPQHF. Written as DNA, the CDR3 is TGTGCCAGCAGCTTAGGGGGGGGCGAGCGGCAGCCCCAGCATTTT. Filled out from reference TRBV7-2 and TRBJ1-5, the complete variable domain reads GAGVSQSPSNKVTEKGKDVELRCDPISGHTALYWYRQSLGQGLEFLIYFQGNSAPDKSGLPSDRFSAERTGGSVSTLTIQRTQQEDSAVYLCASSLGGGERQPQHFGDGTRLSIL.

This clone was picked up one time. The chain has TRBV10-3 and TRBJ2-7, with D tentatively TRBD2 (5 bases). Germline V gene sequence: CDR1 ENHRY, CDR2 SYGVKD. The V gene lost 5 bases and the J gene lost 5 bases, with 16 bases spanning the gap. The CDR3 totals 14 residues. CDR3 in amino acids: CAISLEATPNEQYF. The CDR3 nucleotides read TGTGCCATCAGTCTGGAGGCTACCCCTAACGAGCAGTACTTC.